These 8 T cell receptor beta chains share one sample of origin, sequenced in a study of blood T cell repertoires in COVID-19. TCRdb's copy holds only in-frame clones and misses some; the assay was immunoSEQ multiplex PCR. The repertoire holds roughly 160,000 clones, with 80% to 90% as singletons. Specimen: peripheral blood. These receptors all come from a man aged 55 to 70 with acute or convalescent COVID-19.

The chain joins TRBV5-6 to TRBJ1-5; D remains unclear. The V gene's germline CDR1 is SGHDT and CDR2 YYEEEE. Trimming took 6 bases from V and 3 from J, leaving 19 bases between them. The length of the CDR3 is 16 residues. This CDR3 is CASTTQEGGFNQPQHF. CDR3 bases: TGTGCCAGCACCACCCAGGAGGGAGGTTTCAATCAGCCCCAGCATTTT.

The chain is built from TRBV28 and TRBJ1-2; no reliable D call. CDR3 length: 13 amino acids. V lost 7 bases, J lost 3 bases, and 12 bases lay in between. From germline, CDR1 is MDHEN and CDR2 SYDVKM. The CDR3: CASIPGEHYGYTF. The CDR3 DNA reads TGTGCCAGCATCCCCGGGGAGCACTATGGCTACACCTTC.

The genes are TRBV3-1 (or the pseudogene TRBV3-2) and TRBJ1-1; D ambiguous. Germline CDR1 is LGHDT and CDR2 is YNNKEL (reference sequence). The germline V and J ends were trimmed by 2 bases and 5 bases, with 12 bases remaining between them. The CDR3 consists of 14 residues. Here the CDR3 reads CASSQRTPPTEAFF. CDR3 bases: TGTGCCAGCAGCCAACGGACTCCACCAACTGAAGCTTTCTTT.

The genes are TRBV6-4 and TRBJ2-2; 7 bases line up with TRBD1. Trimming removed 3 bases from V and 5 bases from J; junction bases left unmatched: 6. The CDR3 loop spans 15 amino acids. Germline loops: CDR1 MRHNA, CDR2 SNTAGT. The CDR3 coding sequence is TGTGCCAGCAGTGAAGAGGGGGCTCGAACCGGGGAGCTGTTTTTT. Its translation: CASSEEGARTGELFF.

The gene calls are TRBV30 and TRBJ2-5; 13 positions match TRBD2. From germline, CDR1 is GTSNPN and CDR2 SVGIG (reference sequence). Germline trimming cut 5 bases from V and 7 bases from J; bases unmatched to any gene: 7. CDR3 size: 14 residues. CDR3 residues: CAWARLAGGLTQYF. Written as DNA, the CDR3 is TGTGCCTGGGCAAGACTAGCGGGAGGATTGACCCAGTACTTC.

V gene TRBV5-1 combines with J gene TRBJ1-1, with 7 bases identical to TRBD1. Trimming at V came to 0 bases and at J to 0 bases, leaving 5 bases not matched to a gene. Germline lookup yields CDR1 SGHRS and CDR2 YFSETQ. The CDR3 length is 16 residues. The CDR3 spells CASSLVPGTVNTEAFF. The CDR3 DNA is TGCGCCAGCAGCTTGGTCCCCGGGACAGTGAACACTGAAGCTTTCTTT.

The rearrangement joins TRBV11-3 to TRBJ2-5; 8 bases match TRBD1. With 4 bases clipped from V and 5 bases from J, the junction kept 9 bases outside the gene matches. Per germline, CDR1 SGHNT and CDR2 YENEEA. The CDR3 is made up of 15 amino acids. As DNA, the CDR3 is TGTGCCAGCAGCTCGACAGGGGCTGGGGGGGAGACCCAGTACTTC. Residues: CASSSTGAGGETQYF.

This chain connects TRBV3-1 (or the pseudogene TRBV3-2) to TRBJ2-3, with 13 bases matching TRBD2. The CDR3 sequence is 16 residues long. CDR1 is LGHDT and CDR2 is YNNKEL in the germline V gene (reference sequence). V gave up 5 bases and J gave up 2 bases; unmatched junction bases: 4. The chain's CDR3 is CASSWGLAGLTDTQYF. The DNA of the CDR3 is TGTGCCAGCAGCTGGGGACTAGCGGGGCTCACAGATACGCAGTATTTT.